The clone carrying this T cell receptor (beta chain) appeared many times. The germline V gene encodes CDR1 DFQATT and CDR2 SNEGSKA (reference sequence). The V end was cut by 5 bases, the J end by 7 bases, with 21 bases between. The CDR3 length is 15 residues. The sample is drawn from a study of spatial heterogeneity in lung cancer. Time point of the sample: sample taken at primary tumor resection. TCRdb re-called the 5' RACE reads with MiXCR, one entry per CDR3 protein. In the table there are fewer than 45,000 distinct CDR3 sequences, about 6.5% of which are singletons. J is TRBJ1-5 and V is TRBV20-1, with D possibly matching TRBD1 (6 bases). This material consisted of PBMCs, taken at surgery. The source is a female donor with early-stage non-small cell lung cancer. CDR3 bases: TGCAGTGCTCAACGGGGGCCCCGTCCTGGGCAGCCCCAGCATTTT. This encodes CSAQRGPRPGQPQHF.